These 2 T cell receptor beta chains share one sample of origin, sequenced in a study of OX40 agonist ivuxolimab in advanced cancers. Sequencing used immunoSEQ multiplex PCR; TCRdb keeps in-frame clones, though not all of them. Here the sample spans 39,000 or so clones, 92% being singletons. Sequences were derived from CD4+ or CD8+ T cells sorted from blood, sampled in a trial of the OX40 agonist ivuxolimab. These receptors were collected from an adult with an advanced solid tumor such as melanoma, head and neck, liver or kidney cancer.

The V call is TRBV14, the J call TRBJ1-1, with D perhaps TRBD1 (5 bases). Looked up from germline, CDR1 is SGHDN and CDR2 is FVKESK. CDR3 length equals 14 residues. V was trimmed by 2 bases and J by 0 bases, leaving 7 bases between them. DNA of the CDR3: TGTGCCAGCAGCCAAAGGGGAATGAACACTGAAGCTTTCTTT. Residues: CASSQRGMNTEAFF.

V usage is TRBV7-2 and J usage is TRBJ2-7; 8 bases fit TRBD1. Germline V lookup: CDR1 SGHTA, CDR2 FQGNSA. This CDR3 is built from 14 residues. Trimming at V came to 3 bases and at J to 2 bases, leaving 3 bases not matched to a gene. The CDR3 loop is CASSFGQGPYEQYF. CDR3 in DNA: TGTGCCAGCAGCTTCGGACAGGGCCCCTACGAGCAGTACTTC.